This TCR beta chain stems from a study of shared clonotypes between healthy human individuals. The CDR3 is made up of 13 amino acids. The V end was cut by 5 bases, the J end by 0 bases, with 3 bases between. Germline loops: CDR1 SGHRS, CDR2 YFSETQ. About this clone: Its cognate antigen is unknown. The identical CDR3 is also encoded by other nucleotide sequences in the sample.

The protocol was immunoSEQ multiplex PCR, while the TCRdb copy is restricted to in-frame clones and leaves out a portion. The sample comprises approximately 2.3 million clones, approximately 93% of which are singletons, and about 0.39% rests with the top ten. Negatively enriched CD4+ T cells were divided by CD45RA into naive and memory. General study results and limits: Naive subsets, compared against memory subsets, generally had larger estimated richness values. Among several donors, 4.5% to 5.5% of naive CD4 clonotypes were found in common.

The receptor's source is a man between 18 and 35 years old in good health. Some clones in this sample may be carry-over from other donors' samples. The chain employs TRBV5-1 and TRBJ2-6, with D unresolved. Sequencing was carried out using naive CD4+ T cells from PBMCs. Subset denoted: CD45RA+ positively selected. DNA for the CDR3: TGCGCCAGCAGGGGCTCTGGGGCCAACGTCCTGACTTTC. It yields the protein CASRGSGANVLTF.